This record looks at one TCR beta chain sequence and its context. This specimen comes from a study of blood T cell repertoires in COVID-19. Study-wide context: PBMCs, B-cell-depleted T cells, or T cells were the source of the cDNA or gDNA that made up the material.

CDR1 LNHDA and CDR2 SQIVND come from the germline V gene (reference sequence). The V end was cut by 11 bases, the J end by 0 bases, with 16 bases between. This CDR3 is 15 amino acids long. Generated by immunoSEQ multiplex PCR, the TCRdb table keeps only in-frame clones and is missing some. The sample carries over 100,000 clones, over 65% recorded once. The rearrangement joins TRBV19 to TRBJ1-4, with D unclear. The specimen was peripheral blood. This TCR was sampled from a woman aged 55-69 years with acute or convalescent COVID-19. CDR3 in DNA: TGTGCCGCGAGCTCCGAGACTGCAACTAATGAAAAACTGTTTTTT. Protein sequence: CAASSETATNEKLFF.